This T cell receptor (beta chain) comes out of a study of blood T cell repertoires in COVID-19. There are 17 residues in the CDR3. The V and J ends lost 3 bases and 3 bases, in that order; junction bases with no gene match: 5. The germline V gene encodes CDR1 KGHSH and CDR2 LQKENI. Self-reported history from a screening survey and questionnaire set each donor's cohort. The recovered donors of Cohort 3 showed two negative PCRs, clearance, or symptom resolution. Measured with immunoSEQ multiplex PCR; TCRdb has only the in-frame clones, and not every one. The sample consists of about 170,000 clones, approximately 91% of them appearing once.

This sequence originates from a woman younger than 35 who had recovered from COVID-19. The chain employs TRBV18 and TRBJ2-6; 10 bases are shared with TRBD1. The sequenced sample was PBMCs or T cells enriched from blood (not recorded which). CDR3 residues: CASSPGQGSNGANVLTF. CDR3 DNA: TGTGCCAGCTCACCGGGACAGGGGTCGAATGGGGCCAACGTCCTGACTTTC.